Each of the 27 T cell receptor beta chains below was sequenced from the same sample in a study of CD8 T cells in ankylosing spondylitis. Points from the study as a whole: Seemingly distinctive of ankylosing spondylitis blood was a TCR beta motif formed by eight highly homologous variants.

TCRdb used MiXCR to reprocess the 5' RACE reads, holding one entry per CDR3 protein. The sample lists around 890,000 distinct CDR3 sequences, approximately 12% occurring once. The antigens of these receptors remain unknown. The sequenced sample was blood, either unsorted or a sorted T cell fraction (not recorded which). Receptor source: a male donor with ankylosing spondylitis.

The rearrangement joins TRBV5-1 to TRBJ1-3; 7 bases are shared with TRBD1. CDR1 is SGHRS, CDR2 YFSETQ, per germline. The CDR3 sequence is 18 residues long. Trimming removed 2 bases from V and 0 bases from J; junction bases left unmatched: 11. Here the CDR3 DNA reads TGCGCCAGCAGCTTCGCCGTGGGGACAGCCATCTCTGGAAACACCATATATTTT. Amino acid sequence: CASSFAVGTAISGNTIYF.

This clonotype turned up a few times. The gene calls are TRBV2 and TRBJ2-2, with 7 bases that match TRBD2. In germline, CDR1 is SNHLY, CDR2 FYNNEI. Trimming took 8 bases from V and 4 from J; bases not matched to a gene: 7. The CDR3 covers 14 residues. The CDR3 DNA reads as TGTGCCAGCTCCTGGGAGGGTACCACCGGGGAGCTGTTTTTT. Residues: CASSWEGTTGELFF.

The chain couples TRBV6-1 to TRBJ1-5; D remains ambiguous. Germline CDR1 is MNHNS and CDR2 is SASEGT. Trimming stripped 1 base from V and 6 bases from J, with 7 bases between. This CDR3 region has 13 residues. The CDR3 region is CASSEGSVQPQHF. CDR3 bases: TGTGCCAGCAGTGAAGGATCAGTTCAGCCCCAGCATTTT.

This clonotype has at least ten counts. The V call is TRBV29-1, the J call TRBJ2-7, with D unresolved. CDR3 length: 11 residues. Looked up from germline, CDR1 is SQVTM and CDR2 is ANQGSEA. The ends were cut back, 7 bases at V and 3 bases at J, with 10 bases in the middle. This CDR3 reads CSARYLYEQYF. The CDR3 region has the DNA TGCAGCGCCCGATACCTCTACGAGCAGTACTTC.

The V and J genes are TRBV28 and TRBJ2-4; D gene unclear. The germline gives CDR1 MDHEN, CDR2 SYDVKM. The CDR3 has 14 residues. V was cut by 7 bases and J by 8 bases, with 18 bases left in between. CDR3 sequence (DNA): TGTGCCAGCACCCCCAGAAGCGTCAATCACATTCAGTACTTC. Amino acid sequence: CASTPRSVNHIQYF.

This clonotype was observed a few times. V usage is TRBV20-1 and J usage is TRBJ2-5, with D possibly TRBD2 on 5 matching bases. Germline-derived CDR1 and CDR2 are DFQATT and SNEGSKA (reference sequence). The CDR3 length is 14 residues. V was shortened by 5 bases and J by 2 bases, with 15 bases between the two germline ends. The CDR3 bases are TGCAGTGCTTTTGAGGGCAGAACGCAAGAGACCCAGTACTTC. This sequence encodes CSAFEGRTQETQYF.

This clonotype was detected only a few times. The chain couples TRBV6-1 to TRBJ1-5; no clear D gene. This CDR3 is built from 12 residues. V lost 6 bases and J 5 bases, leaving 8 bases between the germline ends. Germline V gives CDR1 MNHNS, CDR2 SASEGT. For the CDR3, the DNA is TGTGCCAGCAGGGCGGGATATCAGCCCCAGCATTTT. Its translation is CASRAGYQPQHF.

This clonotype appeared many times. The chain combines TRBV29-1 with TRBJ1-5; weak D call: TRBD1 (5 bases). The CDR3 has 14 residues. Germline CDR1 SQVTM, CDR2 ANQGSEA. Trimming shortened V by 4 bases and J by 5 bases, and 15 bases separated the two germline ends. CDR3 sequence (DNA): TGCAGCGTTGTAACATCGGGGGTGGATCAGCCCCAGCATTTT. Protein product: CSVVTSGVDQPQHF. Using reference TRBV29-1 and TRBJ1-5 for the parts outside the CDR3, the full variable domain is SAVISQKPSRDICQRGTSLTIQCQVDSQVTMMFWYRQQPGQSLTLIATANQGSEATYESGFVIDKFPISRPNLTFSTLTVSNMSPEDSSIYLCSVVTSGVDQPQHFGDGTRLSIL.

This clonotype was seen repeatedly, ten times or more. This rearrangement joins TRBV7-2 to TRBJ1-1; no clear D. Germline-derived CDR1 and CDR2 are SGHTA and FQGNSA. V shed 1 base and J shed 3 bases, with 6 bases lying between them. The CDR3 has 13 amino acids. The CDR3 is CASSLGVHTEAFF. Written as DNA, the CDR3 is TGTGCCAGCAGCTTAGGGGTCCACACTGAAGCTTTCTTT.

This clonotype showed up many times. This chain links TRBV29-1 with TRBJ2-3; possibly TRBD2 for D (6 bases). V lost 4 bases, J lost 1 base, and 12 bases lay in between. Germline loops: CDR1 SQVTM, CDR2 ANQGSEA. The CDR3 covers 14 residues. CDR3 bases: TGCAGCGTTGCGCGGCGGGAACGCACAGATACGCAGTATTTT. It specifies CSVARRERTDTQYF.

This clonotype appeared many times. V and J are TRBV25-1 and TRBJ1-4, with D maybe TRBD1 (5 bases). The CDR3 sequence is 17 residues long. V was pared by 4 bases and J by 8 bases, with 23 bases between. The germline V gene encodes CDR1 MGHDK and CDR2 SYGVNS. CDR3 sequence (DNA): TGTGCCAGCAGTGGATATCCCGGGACCGAAAGAGGGGAAAAACTGTTTTTT. This translates into CASSGYPGTERGEKLFF.

This clonotype turned up a few times. The chain recombines TRBV20-1 with TRBJ1-5; the D is unclear. Germline CDR1 reads DFQATT; CDR2 reads SNEGSKA (reference sequence). V was shortened by 6 bases and J by 4 bases, with 13 bases between the two germline ends. The CDR3 sequence is 13 residues long. The CDR3 DNA follows: TGCAGTGCCGCTGGACGGGATAATCAGCCCCAGCATTTT. This translates into CSAAGRDNQPQHF.

This clonotype was found many times. At one of its ends the junction is not consistent with the germline gene, which may arise from a read error. The rearrangement links TRBV4-2 to TRBJ1-3; D not certain. Germline values: CDR1 LGHNA, CDR2 YNFKEQ. The CDR3 length is 15 residues. The CDR3 region has the DNA TGTGCCAGCAGTCAAGACCCCTCGGAGGGAAACACCATATATTTT. Protein product: CASSQDPSEGNTIYF.

The sample holds a few counts of this clonotype. The V call is TRBV5-6, the J call TRBJ1-2, with TRBD1 matching 9 bases. Unmatched junction bases numbered 11, after V lost 0 bases and J lost 8 bases. The CDR3 has 16 residues. Germline V gene data show CDR1 as SGHDT and CDR2 as YYEEEE. DNA of the CDR3: TGTGCCAGCAGCTTGGAAGCGACAGGGGGAATATTGGGCTACACCTTC. This gives the protein CASSLEATGGILGYTF.

This chain joins TRBV5-1 and TRBJ2-7; 9 positions match TRBD1. Germline CDR1 reads SGHRS; CDR2 reads YFSETQ. The ends lost 7 bases at V and 6 bases at J; junction bases unmatched: 8. The CDR3 totals 13 residues. The CDR3 region has the DNA TGCGCCAGCGCCGGGACAGGGAACTTCGAGCAGTACTTC. This encodes CASAGTGNFEQYF.

This clonotype has only a few counts. The J gene is TRBJ1-1, the V gene TRBV6-1, with TRBD1 matching over 10 bases. With 6 bases clipped from V and 4 bases from J, the junction kept 8 bases outside the gene matches. The CDR3 runs 15 residues. CDR1 and CDR2 (germline): MNHNS, SASEGT. The CDR3 sequence: CASSQPGQGITEAFF. DNA for the CDR3: TGTGCCAGCAGCCAACCGGGACAGGGGATCACTGAAGCTTTCTTT.

In its sample, this clonotype was seen a few times. The chain links TRBV24-1 to TRBJ2-1; 7 bases match TRBD2. Germline V gene data show CDR1 as KGHDR and CDR2 as SFDVKD. The CDR3 contains 18 residues. Trimming removed 1 base from V and 0 bases from J; junction bases left unmatched: 8. The CDR3 sequence: CATSDLPGRGSSYNEQFF. The DNA for the CDR3 is TGTGCCACCAGTGATTTACCGGGACGCGGGAGCTCCTACAATGAGCAGTTCTTC.

The chain has TRBV20-1 and TRBJ2-3; D is perhaps TRBD1 (5 bases). V was trimmed by 6 bases and J by 0 bases, leaving 13 bases between them. The CDR3 sequence is 14 residues long. CDR1 and CDR2 (germline): DFQATT, SNEGSKA (reference sequence). The CDR3: CSAQWGGSTDTQYF. CDR3 nucleotide sequence: TGCAGTGCCCAGTGGGGCGGAAGCACAGATACGCAGTATTTT.

V is TRBV9 and J is TRBJ1-1; 7 nucleotides match TRBD1. With 4 bases clipped from V and 6 bases from J, the junction kept 9 bases outside the gene matches. The germline V gene has CDR1 SGDLS and CDR2 YYNGEE. The CDR3 length is 14 residues. CDR3 protein: CASSNQGGRAEAFF. The CDR3 DNA reads as TGTGCCAGCAGCAACCAGGGGGGGAGGGCTGAAGCTTTCTTT.

This clonotype was found a few times. CDR3 nucleotide sequence: TGTGCCAGCAGCAAGGAGGACAGGCCAAACTATGGCTACACCTTC. This translates into CASSKEDRPNYGYTF. This sequence joins TRBV3-1 and TRBJ1-2; the match to TRBD1 covers 7 bases. Germline assignment: CDR1 LGHDT and CDR2 YNNKEL (reference sequence). The CDR3 spans 15 residues. Trimming removed 5 bases from V and 2 bases from J; junction bases left unmatched: 8.

This clonotype was observed at least ten times. V is TRBV5-1 and J is TRBJ1-2; TRBD1 aligns across 10 bases. V was pared by 0 bases and J by 6 bases, with 2 bases of the junction left unmatched. Germline V gene lookup returns CDR1 SGHRS and CDR2 YFSETQ. This CDR3 is built from 14 residues. The CDR3 region has the DNA TGCGCCAGCAGCTTGGGACAGGGGGCCAATGGCTACACCTTC. Protein: CASSLGQGANGYTF. The full variable domain, its missing parts supplied by reference TRBV5-1 and TRBJ1-2, is KAGVTQTPRYLIKTRGQQVTLSCSPISGHRSVSWYQQTPGQGLQFLFEYFSETQRNKGNFPGRFSGRQFSNSRSEMNVSTLELGDSALYLCASSLGQGANGYTFGSGTRLTVV.

This clonotype was seen a handful of times. The rearrangement uses TRBV12-3 or TRBV12-4 and TRBJ1-1; 8 bases are a match to TRBD1. This CDR3 region has 17 residues. The V and J ends lost 1 base and 1 base, in that order; junction bases with no gene match: 8. In nucleotides, the CDR3 is TGTGCCAGCAGTTTAGTATTCGGACAGGGAAGGAACACTGAAGCTTTCTTT. Residues: CASSLVFGQGRNTEAFF.

This clonotype was detected only a few times. The chain uses TRBV20-1 and TRBJ1-2; D is uncertain. The CDR3 contains 13 residues. Germline V gene lookup returns CDR1 DFQATT and CDR2 SNEGSKA (reference sequence). CDR3 in DNA: TGCAGGGCCAGCGGGTCCCAAAACTATGGCTACACCTTC. Its protein is CRASGSQNYGYTF.

This clonotype was seen many times. This chain joins TRBV4-3 and TRBJ2-7; the D gene could be TRBD1 or TRBD2 (5 bases each). CDR3 length: 16 amino acids. V was shortened by 0 bases and J by 3 bases, with 15 bases between the two germline ends. The V gene's germline CDR1 is LGHNA and CDR2 YSLEER. The CDR3 region is CASSQDPRGLNYEQYF. CDR3 DNA sequence: TGCGCCAGCAGCCAAGACCCGAGGGGCCTCAACTACGAGCAGTACTTC.

This clonotype has ten or more counts. The chain combines TRBV5-1 with TRBJ1-5; D is unclear. The CDR3 length is 13 residues. Germline V lookup: CDR1 SGHRS, CDR2 YFSETQ. The V end lost 3 bases, the J end lost 7 bases, and 11 bases lay between the germline ends. The CDR3 sequence: CASSWNVGQPQHF. In DNA form, the CDR3 reads TGCGCCAGCAGCTGGAATGTGGGACAGCCCCAGCATTTT.

The chain couples TRBV12-2 to TRBJ1-5. TRBV12-2 is assigned pseudogene status. The CDR3 extends over 16 amino acids. The CDR3 region has the DNA TGTGCAAGTCGCTTAGCGACACGACTTAGCAATCAGCCCCAGCATTTT. The encoded protein is CASRLATRLSNQPQHF.

Only a few counts were recorded for this clonotype. The chain couples TRBV5-1 to TRBJ2-5; a weak D match, TRBD1 (6 bases). The CDR3 runs 14 residues. Germline values: CDR1 SGHRS, CDR2 YFSETQ. Trimming pared 0 bases from V and 5 bases from J, leaving 11 bases between. Here the CDR3 DNA reads TGCGCCAGCAGCTTGGGGAGTACAGGGGAGACCCAGTACTTC. Translated, it gives CASSLGSTGETQYF.